This T cell receptor (beta chain) was obtained from a study of T cells in localized non-small cell lung cancer. On this clone itself: Its antigen is still unknown.

Between the trimmed V and J ends, which lost 4 bases and 0 bases, there was a span of 16 bases. This CDR3 spans 16 amino acids. Germline V gene sequence: CDR1 SGHRS, CDR2 YFSETQ. Findings and caveats of the study: Longer overall survival associated with higher blood T cell density; shorter survival with higher adjacent-lung clonality.

Assay used: immunoSEQ multiplex PCR; TCRdb lists only in-frame clones, some missing. The table has around 91,000 clones, 80% to 90% seen once. V gene TRBV5-1 combines with J gene TRBJ1-1; a weak D match, TRBD1 (5 bases). The clonotype originates from a man between 35 and 75 years old with stage I squamous cell lung carcinoma. The sample consisted of peripheral blood, taken before any cancer treatment. The CDR3 DNA sequence: TGCGCCAGCAGCCCAGGGCAAACCCTTTTGAACACTGAAGCTTTCTTT. Amino acids: CASSPGQTLLNTEAFF.